The present T cell receptor (beta chain) was sequenced within a study of vaccination and CD4 T cells after COVID-19. The Oncomine TCR Beta short-read assay generated sequence data from the DNA of cultured CD4+ T cells. The template was genomic DNA from cultured CD4+ T cells. TCRdb re-called the PCR reads with MiXCR, one entry per CDR3 protein. The table lists some 10,000 distinct CDR3 sequences, more than 30% of them singletons, with 13% to 15% in the top ten. This clonotype has a handful of counts. Its antigen remains unidentified. Treatment here: roughly nine-day PBMC culture with coronavirus spike peptide pools or control peptides (ViraFEST assay). Before the COVID-19 pandemic (2011-2018), CD4+ T cells were obtained from the unexposed donor. Sequencing input: CD4+ T cells from blood, cultured in vitro. The clonotype was recovered from a human donor in good health.

The chain's CDR3 is CASRGTGWGNQPQHF. For the CDR3, the DNA is TGTGCCAGTAGAGGGACAGGGTGGGGCAATCAGCCCCAGCATTTT. The rearrangement uses TRBV19 and TRBJ1-5; 9 positions match TRBD1. Trimming took 6 bases from V and 2 from J; bases not matched to a gene: 5. The CDR3 has 15 amino acids. Germline loops: CDR1 LNHDA, CDR2 SQIVND (reference sequence).